This TCR beta chain was sequenced during a study of cytomegalovirus exposure and HLA in healthy donors. Clones were read by immunoSEQ multiplex PCR, and TCRdb kept only the in-frame ones, dropping some. The data show about 64,000 clones, 75% to 90% seen once. V was pared by 0 bases and J by 5 bases, with 17 bases between. Germline V lookup: CDR1 WNHNN, CDR2 SYGVQD (reference sequence). The CDR3 contains 16 residues. The sequence came from a woman under 30 in good health and CMV-seronegative. The sample consisted of PBMCs. V is TRBV10-1 and J is TRBJ2-7; a weak D match, TRBD1 (6 bases). CDR3 DNA: TGCGCCAGCAGTGAGTCCGCCGGAACAGGGTCCAACGAGCAGTACTTC. This sequence encodes CASSESAGTGSNEQYF.